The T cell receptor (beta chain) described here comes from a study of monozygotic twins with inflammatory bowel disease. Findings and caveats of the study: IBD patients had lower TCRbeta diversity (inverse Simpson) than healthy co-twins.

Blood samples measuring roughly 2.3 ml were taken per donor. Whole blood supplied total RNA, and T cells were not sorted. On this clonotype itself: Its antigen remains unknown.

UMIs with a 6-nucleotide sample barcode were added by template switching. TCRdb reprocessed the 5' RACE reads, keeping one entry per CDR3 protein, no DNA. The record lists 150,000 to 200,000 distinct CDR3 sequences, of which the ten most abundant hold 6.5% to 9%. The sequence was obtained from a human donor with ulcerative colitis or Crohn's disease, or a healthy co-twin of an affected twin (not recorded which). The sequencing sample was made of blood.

CDR3 loop: CSTTGSTNEKLFF. V gene TRBV29-1 combines with J gene TRBJ1-4. This CDR3 is 13 amino acids long. The germline gives CDR1 SQVTM, CDR2 ANQGSEA.